This T cell receptor (beta chain) emerged from a study of CD8 T cells in Susac syndrome (dated by TCRdb to about 2019). Broadly, across the study: Among the sequenced Susac syndrome patients, more than five had clinically active disease and under ten were in clinical remission. At blood withdrawal, Susac syndrome patients were therapy-naive, treated with corticosteroids (with IVIg additionally given to some), or treated with IVIg alone. Whether CD8+ T cell activation and differentiation in Susac syndrome was antigen driven was tested using repertoire sequencing. What the work shows at the level of the full study, not this receptor alone: No clonal expansion was detected in the CD4+ T cell repertoire of Susac syndrome patients. The TCR sequencing and HLA analysis was acknowledged to have included a relatively small number of individuals.

V is pruned by 4 bases and J by 10 bases, leaving 3 bases of the junction without a gene match. The CDR3 numbers 11 residues from cysteine through phenylalanine. The read is trimmed to its CDR3 DNA, 33 bases read in frame from base 1. The germline V gene yields SQVTM for CDR1 and ANQGSEA for CDR2. RNA was extracted using the RNeasy kit, and about 0.5 to 1 ug of the RNA was reverse transcribed with random hexamers. The immunoSEQ multiplex PCR assay, which covers 54 Vbeta and 13 Jbeta segments, was used to amplify TCR beta CDR3 regions. PCR amplification bias was corrected using a synthetic template baseline for primer optimization and computational correction. Concerning the study's data processing: Reads were assigned to V, D and J genes according to IMGT and analyzed in immunoSEQ Analyzer, with only productive sequences retained. Clonality was computed as one minus Shannon entropy normalized by log2 of the number of productive unique sequences. For each patient and control, public and private clones were evaluated within the 100 most prevalent clones. Susac-specific clones were defined as absent from healthy and MS cohorts, 800 to 1,200 published viral clones and other ImmuneACCESS disease sequences. Starting from the raw public reads, TCRdb applied fastp trimming at Q25, assembled clones with MiXCR and retained in-frame beta chains. Every entry covers one CDR3 protein and lists the most common genes and DNA from its rows. The V and J calls and clone size are TCRdb's, not the authors'. Counted in this sample were 150,000 or so distinct CDR3 sequences; 85% to 95% of them appeared once. The ten top clones hold around 0.15% of the sample.

Comment on this clonotype: It lacks a known antigen. The input lacks base qualities; no much larger clone sits a single base away.

High-throughput TCR beta sequencing profiled peripheral blood CD8+ and CD4+ T cells from healthy donors, Susac syndrome patients and multiple sclerosis patients. Recently defined diagnostic criteria for definite or probable disease were met by the Susac syndrome patients. Bulk CD8+ and CD4+ T cells were purified by magnetic negative isolation, while CD8+ TEMRA cells were enriched using FACS. Blood was drawn into EDTA tubes, processed within 24 hours, and PBMCs were isolated by density gradient centrifugation. PBMCs intended for TCR sequencing were cryopreserved in liquid nitrogen and were subsequently thawed in a 37 degrees C water bath. Purity of sorted or isolated CD4+, CD8+ and CD8+ TEMRA cells was at least 90%.

The clonotype comes from a human donor with Susac syndrome. The sample was CD4+ T cells from PBMCs. The chain is encoded by TRBV29-1 joined to TRBJ2-1, with 8 bases matching TRBD1. The DNA sequence is as follows: TGCAGCGTTGCGGGACAGGCGGAGCAGTTCTTC. It codes for CSVAGQAEQFF.